The sequence of this TCR beta chain was determined in a study of cytomegalovirus exposure and HLA in healthy donors. Study-wide findings and caveats: TCR beta V- and J-gene trimming, according to a later analysis, was linked to a missense DCLRE1C variant. The authors excluded some V segments, including TRBV6-2 and TRBV6-3, as indistinguishable.

This clone was picked up a small number of times. What it binds is unknown. Vbeta (60) and Jbeta (13) primers were used in the PCR. The method was immunoSEQ multiplex PCR; TCRdb's version includes in-frame clones alone and lacks a portion of them. The data hold under 95,000 clones, with around 79% observed a single time. CDR1 and CDR2 from the germline V gene are SGHTA and FQGTGA. V lost 5 bases and J lost 3, with 10 bases in between. The CDR3 spans 14 residues. There were likely unrecorded immune exposures, though donors were nominally healthy when sampled. The sequence was obtained from a woman aged 40-49 years in good health and CMV-seropositive. Sequenced material: PBMCs. The chain recombines TRBV7-3 with TRBJ2-2; D may be TRBD2 (5 bases). CDR3 sequence reads: CASSRGGDTGELFF. In DNA form, the CDR3 reads TGTGCCAGCAGCAGAGGAGGAGACACCGGGGAGCTGTTTTTT.